This T cell receptor (beta chain) was documented in a study of blood T cell repertoires in COVID-19. Turning to the study itself: PBMCs, B-cell-depleted T cells, or T cells provided the cDNA or gDNA that made up the material.

Source study methods: Amplification of reference gene primers was used by the study to estimate nucleated cell counts. Data came from immunoSEQ multiplex PCR; TCRdb stores just in-frame clones and leaves some out. V, J and clone size were drawn from that table, and D and trimming were deduced from the DNA. The sample shows roughly 120,000 clones, roughly nine tenths of them seen only once. V gave up 2 bases and J gave up 6 bases, with 14 bases separating them. CDR3 size: 14 residues. The V gene's germline CDR1 is LNHNV and CDR2 YYDKDF (reference sequence). The chain couples TRBV15 to TRBJ2-7, with D maybe TRBD2 (5 bases). The receptor comes from a man aged 65 to 79 with active or convalescent COVID-19. The sample consisted of peripheral blood. The CDR3 loop is CATSRLEGRGEQYF. The CDR3 bases are TGTGCCACCAGCAGATTGGAAGGGAGAGGCGAGCAGTACTTC.